The clone carrying this T cell receptor beta chain occurred many times. What it binds is unknown. It was RNA transcripts that yielded the amplified TCR beta CDR3 regions. With the HTBI primer set, the TCR CDR3 went through a first round of RT-PCR. From the multiplex PCR reads, TCRdb called clonotypes with MiXCR, one entry per CDR3 protein. The profile shows hundreds of thousands of distinct CDR3 sequences, approximately 14% of them singletons. Hyperthyroidism was newly diagnosed in patients aged 18 to 65 (duration under 2 months). Clinical symptoms, serum thyroxine and TRAb, thyroid ultrasound and orbital computed tomography were used for the diagnoses. These data belong to a study of T cells in Graves' hyperthyroidism and ophthalmopathy. Study-level findings and limits: Ophthalmopathy was identified by the model a median approximately 6.9 months ahead of onset. Most thyroid clonotypes expanded above 0.001 were also detected in blood.

CDR1 is MNHNS and CDR2 is SASEGT in the germline V gene. CDR3 length: 14 residues. After removal of 3 bases from V and 2 bases from J, the junction contained 3 bases not matched to a gene. The sequenced sample consisted of blood. The chain carries TRBV6-1 and TRBJ2-7, with 8 bases matching TRBD2. The origin of this receptor is a woman aged 18-29 years with Graves' hyperthyroidism. CDR3 sequence reads: CASSETAGAYEQYF. In nucleotides, the CDR3 is TGTGCCAGCAGTGAGACAGCGGGAGCCTACGAGCAGTACTTC.